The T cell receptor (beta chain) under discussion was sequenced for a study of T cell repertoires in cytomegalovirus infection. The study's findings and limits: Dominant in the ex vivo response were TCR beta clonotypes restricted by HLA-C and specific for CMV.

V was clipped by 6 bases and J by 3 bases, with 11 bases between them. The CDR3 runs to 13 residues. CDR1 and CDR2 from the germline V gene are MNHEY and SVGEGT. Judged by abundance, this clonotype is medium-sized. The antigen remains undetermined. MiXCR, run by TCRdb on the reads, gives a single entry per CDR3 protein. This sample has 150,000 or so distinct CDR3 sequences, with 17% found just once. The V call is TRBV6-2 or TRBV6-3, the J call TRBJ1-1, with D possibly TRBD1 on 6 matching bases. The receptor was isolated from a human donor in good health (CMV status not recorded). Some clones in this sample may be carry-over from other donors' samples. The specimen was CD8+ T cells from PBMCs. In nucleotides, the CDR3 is TGTGCCAGCAGCCGGGACACTTACACTGAAGCTTTCTTT. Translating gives CASSRDTYTEAFF.